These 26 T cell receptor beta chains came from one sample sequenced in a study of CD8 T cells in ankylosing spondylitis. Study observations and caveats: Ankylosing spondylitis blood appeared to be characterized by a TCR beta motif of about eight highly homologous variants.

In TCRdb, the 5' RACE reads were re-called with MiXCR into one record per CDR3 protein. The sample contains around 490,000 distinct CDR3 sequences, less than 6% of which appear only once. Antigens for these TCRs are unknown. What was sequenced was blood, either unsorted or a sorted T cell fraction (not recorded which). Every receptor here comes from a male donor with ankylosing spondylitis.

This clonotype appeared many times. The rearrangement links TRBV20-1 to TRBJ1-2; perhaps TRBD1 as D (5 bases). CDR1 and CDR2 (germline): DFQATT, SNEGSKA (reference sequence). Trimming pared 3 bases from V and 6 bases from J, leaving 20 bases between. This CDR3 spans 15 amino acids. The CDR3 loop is CSASIGAGLPDGYTF. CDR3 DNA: TGCAGTGCTAGTATAGGGGCCGGGCTACCGGATGGCTACACCTTC.

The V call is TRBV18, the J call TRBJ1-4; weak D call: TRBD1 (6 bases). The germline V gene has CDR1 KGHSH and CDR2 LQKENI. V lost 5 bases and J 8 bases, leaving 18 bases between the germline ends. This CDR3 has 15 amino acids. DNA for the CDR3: TGTGCCAGCTCAACTACAGGGTCTTCGAGGGAAAAACTGTTTTTT. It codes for CASSTTGSSREKLFF.

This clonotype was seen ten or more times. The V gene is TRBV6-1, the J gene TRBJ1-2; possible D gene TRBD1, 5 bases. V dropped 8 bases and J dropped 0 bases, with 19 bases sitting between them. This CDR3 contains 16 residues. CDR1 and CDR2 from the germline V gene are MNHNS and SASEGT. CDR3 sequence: CASSRAAWHANYGYTF. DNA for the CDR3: TGTGCCAGCTCCAGGGCGGCGTGGCATGCTAACTATGGCTACACCTTC.

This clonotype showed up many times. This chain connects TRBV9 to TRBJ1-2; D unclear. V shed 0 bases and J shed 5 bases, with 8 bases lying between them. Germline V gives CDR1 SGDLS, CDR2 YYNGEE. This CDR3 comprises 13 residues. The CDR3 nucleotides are TGTGCCAGCAGCGTAGTGGAGAGGTATGGCTACACCTTC. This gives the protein CASSVVERYGYTF.

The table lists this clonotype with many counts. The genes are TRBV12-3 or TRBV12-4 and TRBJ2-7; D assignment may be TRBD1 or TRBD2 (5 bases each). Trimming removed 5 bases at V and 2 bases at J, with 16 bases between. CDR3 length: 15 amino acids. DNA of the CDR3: TGTGCCAGCAGTAGCCCCCGGGACGGTACCTACGAGCAGTACTTC. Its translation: CASSSPRDGTYEQYF.

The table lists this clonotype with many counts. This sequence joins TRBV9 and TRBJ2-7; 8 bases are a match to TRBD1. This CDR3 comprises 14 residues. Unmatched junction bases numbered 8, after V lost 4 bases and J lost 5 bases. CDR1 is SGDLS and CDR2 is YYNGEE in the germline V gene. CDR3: CASSSGQGSDEQYF. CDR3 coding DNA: TGTGCCAGCAGCTCCGGACAGGGATCGGACGAGCAGTACTTC.

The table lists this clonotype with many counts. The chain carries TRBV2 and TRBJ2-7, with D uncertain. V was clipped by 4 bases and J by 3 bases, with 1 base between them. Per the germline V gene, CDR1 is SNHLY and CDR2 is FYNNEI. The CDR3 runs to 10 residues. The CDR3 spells CASSVYEQYF. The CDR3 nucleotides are TGTGCCAGCAGTGTCTACGAGCAGTACTTC.

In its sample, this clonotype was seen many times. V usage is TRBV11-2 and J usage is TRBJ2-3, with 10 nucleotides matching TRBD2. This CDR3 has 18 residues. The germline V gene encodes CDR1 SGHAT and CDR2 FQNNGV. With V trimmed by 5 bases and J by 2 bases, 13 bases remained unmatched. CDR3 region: CASSLLLVAGGLTDTQYF. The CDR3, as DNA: TGTGCCAGCAGCCTCCTGCTGGTAGCGGGGGGCCTCACAGATACGCAGTATTTT.

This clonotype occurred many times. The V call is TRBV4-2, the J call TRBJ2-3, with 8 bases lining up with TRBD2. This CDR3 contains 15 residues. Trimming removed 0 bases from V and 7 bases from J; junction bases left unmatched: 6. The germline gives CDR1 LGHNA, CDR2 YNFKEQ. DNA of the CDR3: TGTGCCAGCAGCCAAGATAGGACTAGCAAGAATACGCAGTATTTT. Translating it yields CASSQDRTSKNTQYF.

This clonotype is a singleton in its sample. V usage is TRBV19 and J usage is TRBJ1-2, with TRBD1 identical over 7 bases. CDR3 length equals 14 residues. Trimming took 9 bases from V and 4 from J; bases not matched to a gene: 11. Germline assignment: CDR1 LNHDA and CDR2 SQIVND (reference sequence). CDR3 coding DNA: TGTGCCAGGAGCTCTGGACAGGCGATCTATGGCTACACCTTC. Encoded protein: CARSSGQAIYGYTF.

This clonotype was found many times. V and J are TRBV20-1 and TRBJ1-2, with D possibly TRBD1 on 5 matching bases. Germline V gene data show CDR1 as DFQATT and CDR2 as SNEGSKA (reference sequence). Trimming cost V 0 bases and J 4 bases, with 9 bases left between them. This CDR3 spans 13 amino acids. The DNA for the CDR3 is TGCAGTGCTAGAGATGCAGGGTCCTATGGCTACACCTTC. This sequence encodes CSARDAGSYGYTF.

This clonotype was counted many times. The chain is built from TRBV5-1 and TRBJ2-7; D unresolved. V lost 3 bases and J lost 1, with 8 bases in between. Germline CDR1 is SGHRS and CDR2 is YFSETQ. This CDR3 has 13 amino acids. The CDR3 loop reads CASSSDPSYEQYF. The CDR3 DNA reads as TGCGCCAGCAGCTCCGACCCTTCCTACGAGCAGTACTTC. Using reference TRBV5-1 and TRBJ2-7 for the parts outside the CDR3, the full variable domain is KAGVTQTPRYLIKTRGQQVTLSCSPISGHRSVSWYQQTPGQGLQFLFEYFSETQRNKGNFPGRFSGRQFSNSRSEMNVSTLELGDSALYLCASSSDPSYEQYFGPGTRLTVT.

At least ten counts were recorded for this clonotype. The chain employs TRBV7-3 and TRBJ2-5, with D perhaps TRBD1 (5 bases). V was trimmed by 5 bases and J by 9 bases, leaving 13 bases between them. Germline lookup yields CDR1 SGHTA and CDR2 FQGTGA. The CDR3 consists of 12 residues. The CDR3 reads CASSNDQGSQYF. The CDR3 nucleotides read TGTGCCAGCAGCAACGACCAGGGTTCCCAGTACTTC.

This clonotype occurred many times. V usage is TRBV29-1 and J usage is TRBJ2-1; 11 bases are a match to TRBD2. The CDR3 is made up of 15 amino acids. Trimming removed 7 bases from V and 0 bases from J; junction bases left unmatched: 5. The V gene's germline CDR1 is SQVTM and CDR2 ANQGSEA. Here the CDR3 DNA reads TGCAGCGGCAGGACTAGCGGGTACTCCTACAATGAGCAGTTCTTC. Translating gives CSGRTSGYSYNEQFF.

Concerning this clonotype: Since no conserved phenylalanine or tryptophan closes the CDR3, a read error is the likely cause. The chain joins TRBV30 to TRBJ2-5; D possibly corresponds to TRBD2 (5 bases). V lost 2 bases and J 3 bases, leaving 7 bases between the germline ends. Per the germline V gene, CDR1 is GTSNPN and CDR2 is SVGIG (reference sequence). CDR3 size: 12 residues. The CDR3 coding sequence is TGTGCCTGGAGTATCGGGGAAGAGACCCAGTACTTG. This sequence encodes CAWSIGEETQYL.

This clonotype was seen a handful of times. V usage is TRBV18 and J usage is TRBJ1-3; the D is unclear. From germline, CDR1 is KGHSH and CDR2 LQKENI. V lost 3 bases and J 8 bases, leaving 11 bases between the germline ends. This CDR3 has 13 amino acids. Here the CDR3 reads CASSPLTVDTIYF. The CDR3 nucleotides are TGTGCCAGCTCACCCCTAACAGTGGACACCATATATTTT.

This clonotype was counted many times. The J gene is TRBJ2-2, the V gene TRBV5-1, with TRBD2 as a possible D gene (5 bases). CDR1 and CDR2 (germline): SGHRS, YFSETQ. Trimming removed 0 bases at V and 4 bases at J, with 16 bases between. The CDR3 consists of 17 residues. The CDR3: CASSLGPAGLTTGELFF. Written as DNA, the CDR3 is TGCGCCAGCAGCTTGGGCCCTGCGGGTTTGACCACCGGGGAGCTGTTTTTT.

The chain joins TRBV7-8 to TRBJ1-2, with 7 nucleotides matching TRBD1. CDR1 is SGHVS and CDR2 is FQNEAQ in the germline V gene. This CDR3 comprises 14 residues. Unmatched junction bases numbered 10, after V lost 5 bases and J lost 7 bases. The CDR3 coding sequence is TGTGCCAGCAGCCCTCGTCAACAGGGGATTGGCTACACCTTC. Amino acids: CASSPRQQGIGYTF.

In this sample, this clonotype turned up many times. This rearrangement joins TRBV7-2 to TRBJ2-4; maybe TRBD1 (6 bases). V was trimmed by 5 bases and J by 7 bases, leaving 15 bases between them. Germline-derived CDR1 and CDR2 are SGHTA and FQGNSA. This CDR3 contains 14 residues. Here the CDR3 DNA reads TGTGCCAGCAGCGAGGACAGTTGGGGGAACATTCAGTACTTC. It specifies CASSEDSWGNIQYF. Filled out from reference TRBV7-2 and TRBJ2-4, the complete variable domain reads GAGVSQSPSNKVTEKGKDVELRCDPISGHTALYWYRQSLGQGLEFLIYFQGNSAPDKSGLPSDRFSAERTGGSVSTLTIQRTQQEDSAVYLCASSEDSWGNIQYFGAGTRLSVL.

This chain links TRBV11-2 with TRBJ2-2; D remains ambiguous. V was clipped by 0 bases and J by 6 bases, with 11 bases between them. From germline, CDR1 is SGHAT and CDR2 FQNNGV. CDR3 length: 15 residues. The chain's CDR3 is CASSLEGRYPGELFF. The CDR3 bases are TGTGCCAGCAGCTTAGAGGGAAGATACCCCGGGGAGCTGTTTTTT.

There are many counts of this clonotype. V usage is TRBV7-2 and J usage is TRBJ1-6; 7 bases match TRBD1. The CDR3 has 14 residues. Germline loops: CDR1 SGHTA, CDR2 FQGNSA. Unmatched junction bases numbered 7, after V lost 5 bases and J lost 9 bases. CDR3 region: CASSLTGSSSPLHF. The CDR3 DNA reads TGTGCCAGCAGCCTGACAGGGAGCTCTTCACCCCTCCACTTT. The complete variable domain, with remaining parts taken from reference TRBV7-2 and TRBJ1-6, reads GAGVSQSPSNKVTEKGKDVELRCDPISGHTALYWYRQSLGQGLEFLIYFQGNSAPDKSGLPSDRFSAERTGGSVSTLTIQRTQQEDSAVYLCASSLTGSSSPLHFGNGTRLTVT.

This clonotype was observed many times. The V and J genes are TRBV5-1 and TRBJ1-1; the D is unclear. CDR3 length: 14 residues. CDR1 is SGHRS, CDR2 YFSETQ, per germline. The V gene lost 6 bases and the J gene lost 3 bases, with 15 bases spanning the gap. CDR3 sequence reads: CASNSAPGDTEAFF. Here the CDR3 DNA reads TGCGCCAGCAATTCGGCCCCGGGAGACACTGAAGCTTTCTTT.

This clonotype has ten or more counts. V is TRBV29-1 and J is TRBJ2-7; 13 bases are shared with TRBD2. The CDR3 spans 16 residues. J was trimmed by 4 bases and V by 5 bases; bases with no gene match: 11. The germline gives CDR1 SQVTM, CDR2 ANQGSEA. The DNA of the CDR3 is TGCAGCGTTACCGGACTAGCGGGAGAGATGGGGTACGAGCAGTACTTC. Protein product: CSVTGLAGEMGYEQYF.

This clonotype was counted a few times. CDR3 sequence: CASSLAGLALETQYF. The CDR3 DNA follows: TGTGCCAGCAGCTTAGCGGGCCTAGCTCTAGAGACCCAGTACTTC. The chain combines TRBV7-2 with TRBJ2-5; TRBD2 is a possible D gene (5 bases). The CDR3 runs to 15 residues. Trimming shortened V by 0 bases and J by 4 bases, and 12 bases separated the two germline ends. CDR1 and CDR2 (germline): SGHTA, FQGNSA.

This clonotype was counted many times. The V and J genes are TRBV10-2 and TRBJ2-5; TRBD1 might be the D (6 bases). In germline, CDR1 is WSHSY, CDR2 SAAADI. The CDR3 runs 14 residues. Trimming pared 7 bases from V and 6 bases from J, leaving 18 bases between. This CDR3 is CASTDIGGEQTQYF. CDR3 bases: TGCGCCAGCACCGACATTGGGGGCGAACAGACCCAGTACTTC.

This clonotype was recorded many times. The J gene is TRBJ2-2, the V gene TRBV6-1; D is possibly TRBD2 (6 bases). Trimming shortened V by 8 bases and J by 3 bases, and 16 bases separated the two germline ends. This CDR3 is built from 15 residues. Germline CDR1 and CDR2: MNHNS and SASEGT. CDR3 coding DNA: TGTGCCAGCCGAACCGCGGGGTTCTACACCGGGGAGCTGTTTTTT. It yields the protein CASRTAGFYTGELFF.